The 21 T cell receptor beta chains given below trace back to one sample, sequenced in a study of lymphopenia after photon versus proton radiotherapy. Measured with immunoSEQ multiplex PCR; TCRdb has only the in-frame clones, and not every one. Among around 16,000 clones listed, less than 90% were seen once. Sequencing used peripheral blood, obtained from a patient treated with proton-based radiotherapy. These TCRs come from a woman between 55 and 75 years old with cholangiocarcinoma. Some clones in this sample may be carry-over from other donors' samples.

Only a few counts were recorded for this clone. The chain carries TRBV2 and TRBJ1-1; D might be TRBD1 (6 bases). Germline CDR1 reads SNHLY; CDR2 reads FYNNEI. Trimming left V 6 bases short and J 0 bases short, with 20 bases between. This CDR3 region has 17 residues. The CDR3 sequence is CASSPQGHRRMNTEAFF. The CDR3 nucleotides are TGTGCCAGCAGCCCGCAGGGGCACCGACGCATGAACACTGAAGCTTTCTTT. Full variable domain (remainder filled in from reference TRBV2 and TRBJ1-1): EPEVTQTPSHQVTQMGQEVILRCVPISNHLYFYWYRQILGQKVEFLVSFYNNEISEKSEIFDDQFSVERPDGSNFTLKIRSTKLEDSAMYFCASSPQGHRRMNTEAFFGQGTRLTVV.

This clone was recorded once. This sequence joins TRBV5-1 and TRBJ2-3, with D possibly being TRBD1 (6 bases). V lost 3 bases, J lost 2 bases, and 13 bases lay in between. This CDR3 spans 15 amino acids. The germline V gene encodes CDR1 SGHRS and CDR2 YFSETQ. DNA of the CDR3: TGCGCCAGCAGCTCATCAGGGGCCGCCACAGATACGCAGTATTTT. It translates to CASSSSGAATDTQYF.

The J gene is TRBJ1-2, the V gene TRBV15; 8 bases agree with TRBD1. Germline trimming cut 1 base from V and 0 bases from J; bases unmatched to any gene: 7. The CDR3 extends over 17 amino acids. CDR1 is LNHNV and CDR2 is YYDKDF in the germline V gene (reference sequence). CDR3 in DNA: TGTGCCACCAGCAGAGCCCAGGGGGCGGCCCCTAACTATGGCTACACCTTC. This sequence encodes CATSRAQGAAPNYGYTF.

The V call is TRBV2, the J call TRBJ2-3; 9 bases align to TRBD2. CDR3 length: 13 residues. The germline gives CDR1 SNHLY, CDR2 FYNNEI. CDR3 DNA sequence: TGTGCGGGAAAGCGGGAGGTGACAGATACGCAGTATTTT. Protein sequence: CAGKREVTDTQYF.

The J gene is TRBJ2-7, the V gene TRBV6-4; D unclear. V was trimmed by 10 bases and J by 7 bases, leaving 11 bases between them. CDR3 length equals 10 residues. The germline CDR1 and CDR2 sequences are MRHNA and SNTAGT. Here the CDR3 DNA reads TGTGCCATCCGACTCGGTGAGCAGTACTTC. Amino acid sequence: CAIRLGEQYF.

The gene calls are TRBV9 and TRBJ2-7, with TRBD1 as a possible D gene (6 bases). Trimming removed 3 bases from V and 5 bases from J, with 15 bases in between. Germline CDR1 reads SGDLS; CDR2 reads YYNGEE. CDR3 size: 14 residues. CDR3 sequence: CASSGRQDWDEQYF. CDR3 in DNA: TGTGCCAGCAGCGGACGACAGGACTGGGACGAGCAGTACTTC.

The CDR3: CASRRGSADEQFF. CDR3 coding DNA: TGTGCCAGCAGACGGGGGAGTGCCGATGAGCAGTTCTTC. This chain links TRBV25-1 with TRBJ2-1; perhaps TRBD2 as D (6 bases). The CDR3 spans 13 residues. CDR1 is MGHDK, CDR2 SYGVNS, per germline. Trimming left V 6 bases short and J 8 bases short, with 14 bases between.

J is TRBJ2-5 and V is TRBV7-7, with D tentatively TRBD1 (6 bases). V shed 1 base and J shed 5 bases, with 14 bases lying between them. Germline CDR1 and CDR2: SSHAT and FNYEAQ (reference sequence). The CDR3 has 15 residues. The CDR3 nucleotides are TGTGCCAGCAGCTTAGAACAGGGTCAATGGGAGACCCAGTACTTC. Translation: CASSLEQGQWETQYF.

The chain combines TRBV5-3 with TRBJ2-1, with D tentatively TRBD1 (6 bases). TRBV5-3 is an ORF, and what it does is uncertain. Between the trimmed V and J ends, which lost 0 bases and 9 bases, there was a span of 16 bases. CDR3 length: 15 residues. CDR3 nucleotides: TGTGCCAGAAGCTTGGGGGCTATCTGGGGGCGTGAGCAGTTCTTC. Translating it yields CARSLGAIWGREQFF.

There are a few counts of this clone. V usage is TRBV5-1 and J usage is TRBJ2-7; TRBD2 agrees at 12 bases. Germline V gene sequence: CDR1 SGHRS, CDR2 YFSETQ. The CDR3 is made up of 15 amino acids. V shed 3 bases, J shed 6 bases, and the junction held 7 bases outside the gene matches. The CDR3 loop is CASSSDPGLAGEQYF. The CDR3 DNA reads as TGCGCCAGCAGCTCCGATCCGGGACTAGCGGGCGAGCAGTACTTC. The full variable domain, its missing parts supplied by reference TRBV5-1 and TRBJ2-7, is KAGVTQTPRYLIKTRGQQVTLSCSPISGHRSVSWYQQTPGQGLQFLFEYFSETQRNKGNFPGRFSGRQFSNSRSEMNVSTLELGDSALYLCASSSDPGLAGEQYFGPGTRLTVT.

J is TRBJ1-5 and V is TRBV5-5; D call uncertain. The CDR3 length is 12 residues. Germline V gives CDR1 SGHKS, CDR2 YYEKEE (reference sequence). Between the trimmed V and J ends, which lost 0 bases and 6 bases, there was a span of 4 bases. As DNA, the CDR3 is TGTGCCAGCAGCTTGGCGGGTCAGCCCCAGCATTTT. Its protein product is CASSLAGQPQHF.

The chain employs TRBV19 and TRBJ2-1; D remains unclear. This CDR3 is 13 amino acids long. Trimming shortened V by 10 bases and J by 3 bases, and 13 bases separated the two germline ends. Germline CDR1 LNHDA, CDR2 SQIVND (reference sequence). The DNA for the CDR3 is TGTGCCACCTCAGTCCAACTCTACAATGAGCAGTTCTTC. This gives the protein CATSVQLYNEQFF.

V is TRBV7-6 and J is TRBJ2-5; D uncertain. The CDR3 has 13 amino acids. Trimming took 7 bases from V and 6 from J, leaving 15 bases between them. Looked up from germline, CDR1 is SGHVS and CDR2 is FNYEAQ. CDR3 nucleotide sequence: TGTGCCAGCAACAATGGTGGGGAAAAGACCCAGTACTTC. Protein sequence: CASNNGGEKTQYF.

This chain uses TRBV9 with TRBJ2-7, with 9 bases aligning to TRBD1. With 4 bases clipped from V and 6 bases from J, the junction kept 2 bases outside the gene matches. This CDR3 is built from 12 residues. The germline V gene has CDR1 SGDLS and CDR2 YYNGEE. CDR3 region: CASSLDRGEQYF. In DNA, the CDR3 is TGTGCCAGCAGCCTGGACAGGGGCGAGCAGTACTTC.

The chain recombines TRBV4-3 with TRBJ2-3; 7 bases agree with TRBD1. Looked up from germline, CDR1 is LGHNA and CDR2 is YSLEER. This CDR3 spans 18 amino acids. The junction had 15 bases not matched to a gene; V was cut back by 4 bases and J by 2 bases. The CDR3 DNA sequence: TGCGCCAGCAGCCTAGACCCCTACAGGGGACGCATCACAGATACGCAGTATTTT. Translating it yields CASSLDPYRGRITDTQYF.

The chain couples TRBV18 to TRBJ2-7; 8 bases map to TRBD2. CDR3 size: 14 residues. J gave up 5 bases and V 2 bases, and 5 bases lay outside the gene matches. Looked up from germline, CDR1 is KGHSH and CDR2 is LQKENI. CDR3 protein: CASSPTSGSHEQYF. The CDR3 DNA reads as TGTGCCAGCTCACCAACTAGCGGTTCCCACGAGCAGTACTTC.

The V gene is TRBV2, the J gene TRBJ2-2; 11 nucleotides align to TRBD2. This CDR3 contains 16 residues. The V gene's germline CDR1 is SNHLY and CDR2 FYNNEI. V lost 7 bases and J lost 7; bases outside the gene matches: 11. Here the CDR3 DNA reads TGTGCCAGCATTTTACTAGCGGGAGTCCAAAACGGGGAGCTGTTTTTT. It codes for CASILLAGVQNGELFF. Combining the CDR3 with reference TRBV2 and TRBJ2-2 gives the whole variable domain EPEVTQTPSHQVTQMGQEVILRCVPISNHLYFYWYRQILGQKVEFLVSFYNNEISEKSEIFDDQFSVERPDGSNFTLKIRSTKLEDSAMYFCASILLAGVQNGELFFGEGSRLTVL.

This chain uses TRBV2 with TRBJ2-1; TRBD2 is a possible D gene (6 bases). V lost 6 bases and J lost 6, with 9 bases in between. The V gene's germline CDR1 is SNHLY and CDR2 FYNNEI. The CDR3 runs 12 residues. The CDR3 nucleotides are TGTGCCAGCAGCGGGACTTTCAATGAGCAGTTCTTC. Its translation is CASSGTFNEQFF.

The rearrangement links TRBV7-2 to TRBJ2-7; TRBD2 might be the D (5 bases). Trimming removed 3 bases from V and 6 bases from J, with 9 bases in between. This CDR3 has 12 amino acids. Germline V gene data show CDR1 as SGHTA and CDR2 as FQGNSA. CDR3 DNA: TGTGCCAGCAGCTTTTTCGGGGTCGAGCAGTACTTC. Amino acids: CASSFFGVEQYF.

The chain joins TRBV5-1 to TRBJ2-2, with 7 bases that match TRBD1. Trimming took 0 bases from V and 6 from J; bases not matched to a gene: 2. Germline CDR1 and CDR2: SGHRS and YFSETQ. The CDR3 has 14 amino acids. The CDR3 loop is CASSLEGTAGELFF. CDR3 DNA: TGCGCCAGCAGCTTGGAGGGGACAGCCGGGGAGCTGTTTTTT.

The gene calls are TRBV19 and TRBJ2-3, with D unclear. V lost 6 bases and J lost 5, with 6 bases in between. This CDR3 spans 11 amino acids. CDR1 is LNHDA, CDR2 SQIVND, per germline (reference sequence). Here the CDR3 reads CASSRLDTQYF. In nucleotides, the CDR3 is TGTGCCAGTAGCCGACTAGATACGCAGTATTTT.